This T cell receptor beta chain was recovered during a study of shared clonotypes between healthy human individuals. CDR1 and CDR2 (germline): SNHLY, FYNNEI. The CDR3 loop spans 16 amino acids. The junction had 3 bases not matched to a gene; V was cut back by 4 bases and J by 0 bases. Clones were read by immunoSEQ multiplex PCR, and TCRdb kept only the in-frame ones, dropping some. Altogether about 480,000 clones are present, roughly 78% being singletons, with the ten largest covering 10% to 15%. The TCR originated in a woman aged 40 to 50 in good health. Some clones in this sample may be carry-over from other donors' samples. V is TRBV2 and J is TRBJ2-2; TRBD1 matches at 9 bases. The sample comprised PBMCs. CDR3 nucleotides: TGTGCCAGCAGTGTTCGACAGGGGGCGAACACCGGGGAGCTGTTTTTT. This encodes CASSVRQGANTGELFF.